Each of the 7 T cell receptor beta chains below was sequenced from the same sample in a study of monozygotic twins with inflammatory bowel disease. From the 5' RACE reads, TCRdb lists one entry per CDR3 protein and no DNA. The listing records over 110,000 distinct CDR3 sequences. Sequences were obtained from blood. The source is a human donor with ulcerative colitis or Crohn's disease, or a healthy co-twin of an affected twin (not recorded which).

This chain links TRBV5-1 with TRBJ1-1. This CDR3 is 15 amino acids long. The germline V gene encodes CDR1 SGHRS and CDR2 YFSETQ. The CDR3 protein is CASSLSTGRHTEAFF. The whole variable domain, filled in from reference TRBV5-1 and TRBJ1-1, reads KAGVTQTPRYLIKTRGQQVTLSCSPISGHRSVSWYQQTPGQGLQFLFEYFSETQRNKGNFPGRFSGRQFSNSRSEMNVSTLELGDSALYLCASSLSTGRHTEAFFGQGTRLTVV.

This sequence joins TRBV5-1 and TRBJ2-1; TCRdb picks TRBD1, but there is no DNA to check that call. CDR1 SGHRS and CDR2 YFSETQ come from the germline V gene. The CDR3 extends over 16 amino acids. The CDR3 loop reads CASSPNPGQSYNEQFF.

This chain joins TRBV3-1 and TRBJ2-4; lacking DNA, the TRBD1 call made by TCRdb goes unchecked. From germline, CDR1 is LGHDT and CDR2 YNNKEL (reference sequence). The CDR3 extends over 15 amino acids. CDR3 loop: CASSQGAGPKNIQYF. Variable domain in full (rest from reference TRBV3-1 and TRBJ2-4): DTAVSQTPKYLVTQMGNDKSIKCEQNLGHDTMYWYKQDSKKFLKIMFSYNNKELIINETVPNRFSPKSPDKAHLNLHINSLELGDSAVYFCASSQGAGPKNIQYFGAGTRLSVL.

The chain uses TRBV5-1 and TRBJ2-7; the TRBD1 assignment by TCRdb is unverifiable without DNA. CDR3 length: 15 amino acids. Germline V gene data show CDR1 as SGHRS and CDR2 as YFSETQ. The CDR3 protein is CASSNVGQASYEQYF. Full variable domain (outside the CDR3, taken from reference TRBV5-1 and TRBJ2-7): KAGVTQTPRYLIKTRGQQVTLSCSPISGHRSVSWYQQTPGQGLQFLFEYFSETQRNKGNFPGRFSGRQFSNSRSEMNVSTLELGDSALYLCASSNVGQASYEQYFGPGTRLTVT.

The chain couples TRBV7-3 to TRBJ1-1. The CDR3 length is 16 residues. CDR1 and CDR2 from the germline V gene are SGHTA and FQGTGA. CDR3 sequence: CASSSRPSRGDTEAFF.

The rearrangement uses TRBV19 and TRBJ2-4; TCRdb names TRBD2, which stays unverified in the absence of DNA. The CDR3 is made up of 14 amino acids. The germline V gene encodes CDR1 LNHDA and CDR2 SQIVND (reference sequence). CDR3 amino acids: CASTPSGGRNIQYF.

The chain has TRBV12-3 or TRBV12-4 and TRBJ2-5. CDR3 length: 12 residues. CDR3 sequence reads: CASRLFQETQYF.